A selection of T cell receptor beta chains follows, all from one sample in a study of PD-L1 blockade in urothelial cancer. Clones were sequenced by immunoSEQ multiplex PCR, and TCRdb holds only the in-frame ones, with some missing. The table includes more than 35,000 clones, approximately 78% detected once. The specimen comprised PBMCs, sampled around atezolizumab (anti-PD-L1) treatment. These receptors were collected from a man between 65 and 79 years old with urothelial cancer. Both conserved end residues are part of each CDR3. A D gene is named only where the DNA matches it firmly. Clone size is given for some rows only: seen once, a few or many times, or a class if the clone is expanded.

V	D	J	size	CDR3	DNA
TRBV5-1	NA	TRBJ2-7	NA	CASSQSQGSYEQYF	TGCGCCAGCAGCCAAAGTCAGGGGTCCTACGAGCAGTACTTC
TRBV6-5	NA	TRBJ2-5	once	CASRTSWAGQVPQYF	TGTGCCAGTAGAACAAGTTGGGCAGGGCAAGTGCCCCAGTACTTC
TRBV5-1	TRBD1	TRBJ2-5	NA	CASSRRQGAQETQYF	TGCGCCAGCAGCAGGAGACAGGGGGCCCAAGAGACCCAGTACTTC
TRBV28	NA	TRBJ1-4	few	CASSTRVRGEKLFF	TGTGCCAGCAGTACCCGGGTAAGAGGTGAAAAACTGTTTTTT
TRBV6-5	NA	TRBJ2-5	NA	CASRRRETQYF	TGTGCCAGCAGGCGGCGGGAGACCCAGTACTTC
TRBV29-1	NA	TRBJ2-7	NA	CSVAPQGYEQYF	TGCAGCGTTGCACCCCAGGGCTACGAGCAGTACTTC
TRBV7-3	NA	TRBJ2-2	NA	CASSSTSNGELFF	TGTGCCAGCAGCTCCACTAGCAACGGGGAGCTGTTTTTT
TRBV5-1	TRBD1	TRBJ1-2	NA	CASSVGQGAGGYTF	TGCGCCAGCAGCGTTGGACAGGGGGCGGGTGGCTACACCTTC
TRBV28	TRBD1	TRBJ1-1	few	CASSILQGLTEAFF	TGTGCCAGCAGTATCCTACAGGGGTTGACTGAAGCTTTCTTT
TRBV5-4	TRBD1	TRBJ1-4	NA	CASSDGTGVEKLFF	TGTGCCAGCAGCGACGGGACAGGGGTTGAAAAACTGTTTTTT
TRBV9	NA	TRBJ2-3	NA	CASSPRRGGMRGDTQYF	TGTGCCAGCAGCCCGAGGAGGGGGGGAATGCGGGGAGATACGCAGTATTTT
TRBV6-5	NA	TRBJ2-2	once	CASSPSVAGELFF	TGTGCCAGCAGTCCATCCGTAGCCGGGGAGCTGTTTTTT
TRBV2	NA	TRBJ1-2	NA	CASSEVRGYTF	TGTGCCAGCAGTGAAGTTCGTGGCTACACCTTC
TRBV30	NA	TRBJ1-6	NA	CACPHGVGSPLHF	TGTGCCTGCCCCCACGGGGTTGGTTCACCCCTCCACTTT
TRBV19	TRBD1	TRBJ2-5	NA	CASSPRGRGETQYF	TGTGCCAGTAGCCCCAGGGGGCGAGGAGAGACCCAGTACTTC
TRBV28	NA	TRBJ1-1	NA	CASSLEGVRTEAFF	TGTGCCAGCAGTTTAGAGGGTGTTCGTACTGAAGCTTTCTTT
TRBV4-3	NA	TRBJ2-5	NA	CASSPRPPPGETQYF	TGCGCCAGCAGCCCTCGGCCGCCCCCGGGAGAGACCCAGTACTTC
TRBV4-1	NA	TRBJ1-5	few	CASSQVDRGNQPQHF	TGCGCCAGCAGCCAAGTGGACAGAGGAAACCAGCCCCAGCATTTT
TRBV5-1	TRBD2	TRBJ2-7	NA	CASSLRTSDPYEQYF	TGCGCCAGCAGCTTGAGGACTAGCGATCCCTACGAGCAGTACTTC
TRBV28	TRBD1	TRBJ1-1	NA	CASSLIRGSTEAFF	TGTGCCAGCAGTTTGATCAGGGGGAGCACTGAAGCTTTCTTT
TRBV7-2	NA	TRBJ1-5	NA	CASTDSNSNQPQHF	TGTGCCAGCACAGACAGTAATAGCAATCAGCCCCAGCATTTT
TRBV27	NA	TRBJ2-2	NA	CASSRQEITGELFF	TGTGCCAGCAGTAGACAGGAAATAACCGGGGAGCTGTTTTTT
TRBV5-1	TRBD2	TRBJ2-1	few	CASSLSPAGALKIF	TGCGCCAGCAGCTTGAGTCCAGCGGGAGCTTTGAAGATCTTC
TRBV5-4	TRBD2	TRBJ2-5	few	CASSSIWGSRGARETQYF	TGTGCCAGCAGCTCCATTTGGGGCTCGCGGGGGGCTCGTGAGACCCAGTACTTC
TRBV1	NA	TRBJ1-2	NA	CTSSQTGVYGYTF	TGCACCAGCAGCCAAACCGGGGTCTATGGCTACACCTTC
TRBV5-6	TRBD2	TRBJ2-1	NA	CASSLASRLAGVGSNEQFF	TGTGCCAGCAGCTTGGCGTCTAGACTAGCGGGAGTAGGGTCCAATGAGCAGTTCTTC
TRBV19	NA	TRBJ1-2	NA	CASSTGLRGGNYGYTF	TGTGCCAGTAGTACGGGACTGCGGGGAGGCAACTATGGCTACACCTTC
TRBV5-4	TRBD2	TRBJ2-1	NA	CASSLGTSGFNEQFF	TGTGCCAGCAGCCTCGGGACTAGCGGGTTCAATGAGCAGTTCTTC
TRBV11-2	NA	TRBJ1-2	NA	CASSFSGQDTF	TGTGCCAGCAGCTTTAGCGGTCAGGACACCTTC
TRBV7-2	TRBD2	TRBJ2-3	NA	CASSGWTRVDTQYF	TGTGCCAGCAGCGGCTGGACTAGGGTGGATACGCAGTATTTT
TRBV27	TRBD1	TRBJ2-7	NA	CASRSRETGPPYEQYF	TGTGCCAGCAGAAGTAGGGAGACAGGGCCGCCCTACGAGCAGTACTTC
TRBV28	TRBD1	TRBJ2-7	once	CASSPTGSNEQYF	TGTGCCAGCAGCCCGACAGGGAGCAACGAGCAGTACTTC
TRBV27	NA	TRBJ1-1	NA	CASSASGTEAFF	TGTGCCAGCAGCGCTAGCGGTACTGAAGCTTTCTTT
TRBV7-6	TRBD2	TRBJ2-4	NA	CASSSRTSGGKNIQYF	TGTGCCAGCAGCTCTCGGACTAGCGGGGGGAAGAACATTCAGTACTTC
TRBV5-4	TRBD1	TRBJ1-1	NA	CASSWGGQGNTEAFF	TGTGCCAGCAGCTGGGGGGGACAGGGGAACACTGAAGCTTTCTTT
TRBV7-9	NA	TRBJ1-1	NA	CASSKDQGTLGTEAFF	TGTGCCAGCAGCAAGGATCAGGGTACCTTGGGCACTGAAGCTTTCTTT
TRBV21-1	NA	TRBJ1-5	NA	CASSKAGTGNEPQHF	TGTGCCAGCAGCAAAGCCGGGACAGGGAATGAGCCCCAGCATTTT
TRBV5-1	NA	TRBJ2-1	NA	CASSLALAGFDEQFF	TGCGCCAGCAGCTTGGCCCTCGCGGGTTTCGATGAGCAGTTCTTC
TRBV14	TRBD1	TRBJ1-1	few	CASSQFRDSTEAFF	TGTGCCAGCAGCCAATTCCGGGACAGCACTGAAGCTTTCTTT
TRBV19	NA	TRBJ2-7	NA	CASSTRDGSYEQYF	TGTGCCAGTAGTACACGGGACGGGAGCTACGAGCAGTACTTC
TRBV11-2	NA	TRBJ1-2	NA	CASSLASDGYTF	TGTGCCAGCAGCTTAGCGTCCGATGGCTACACCTTC
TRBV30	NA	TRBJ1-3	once	CAWSVTQRPSGNTIYF	TGTGCCTGGAGTGTAACCCAGAGGCCCTCTGGAAACACCATATATTTT
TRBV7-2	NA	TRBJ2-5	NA	CASSLRIYSQETQYF	TGTGCCAGCAGCTTAAGGATCTACAGCCAAGAGACCCAGTACTTC
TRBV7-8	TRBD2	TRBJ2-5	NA	CASRSRSGGQETQYF	TGTGCCAGCAGATCGCGGAGCGGGGGCCAAGAGACCCAGTACTTC
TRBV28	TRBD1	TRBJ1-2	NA	CASNLGTGEHYGYTF	TGTGCCAGCAACCTAGGGACAGGGGAGCACTATGGCTACACCTTC
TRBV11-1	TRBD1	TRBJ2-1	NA	CASSLAGTGVLVWQFF	TGTGCCAGCAGCTTAGCTGGGACAGGGGTTTTGGTGTGGCAGTTCTTC
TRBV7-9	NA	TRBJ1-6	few	CASSLRDSRPLHF	TGTGCCAGCAGCTTACGAGACAGCAGACCCCTCCACTTT
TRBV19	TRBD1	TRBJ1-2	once	CASTSDRGRYGYTF	TGTGCCAGTACTAGTGACAGGGGCCGTTATGGCTACACCTTC
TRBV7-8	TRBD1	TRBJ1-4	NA	CASSHGQGGEKLFF	TGTGCCAGCAGCCACGGACAGGGAGGTGAAAAACTGTTTTTT
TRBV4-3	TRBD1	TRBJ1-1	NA	CASSQAGTGDTEAFF	TGCGCCAGCAGCCAAGCCGGGACAGGGGACACTGAAGCTTTCTTT
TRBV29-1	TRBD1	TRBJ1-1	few	CSVEPDRGGRNTEAFF	TGCAGCGTTGAGCCCGACAGGGGAGGAAGGAACACTGAAGCTTTCTTT
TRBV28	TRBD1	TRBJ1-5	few	CASSPRGQLYQPQHF	TGTGCCAGCAGTCCCAGGGGACAGCTTTACCAGCCCCAGCATTTT